This entry describes one T cell receptor beta chain. Its target is unknown. Germline V gene sequence: CDR1 KGHDR, CDR2 SFDVKD. The CDR3 contains 14 residues. The V segment lost 7 bases and the J segment 5 bases; nucleotides outside the gene matches: 2. Sequencing of DNA taken from cultured CD4+ T cells relied on the Oncomine TCR Beta short-read assay. TCRdb reanalysed the PCR reads using MiXCR and keeps one entry per CDR3 protein. This repertoire shows nearly 15,000 distinct CDR3 sequences, around 48% found once; its top ten account for about 7.2%. Treatment specified: roughly 10-day PBMC culture with coronavirus spike peptide pools or control peptides (ViraFEST assay). ViraFEST sequenced TCRs after peptide-pool expansion of antigen-specific T cells. These data are taken from a study of vaccination and CD4 T cells after COVID-19. On the study more broadly: Overlapping spike peptides of SARS-CoV-2, HCoV-NL63, HCoV-OC43 and HCoV-229E were used, and cells were stimulated with them. No peptide, an HIV-1 Nef pool, or a CEFX pool was what each control culture received.

The source material was CD4+ T cells from blood, cultured in vitro. The receptor comes from a human donor who had recovered from COVID-19. The chain employs TRBV24-1 and TRBJ2-2; 11 nucleotides match TRBD2. CDR3 amino acids: CATRGLAETGELFF. The CDR3 DNA follows: TGTGCCACCAGGGGACTAGCGGAAACCGGGGAGCTGTTTTTT.